The 14 T cell receptor beta chains reported below all come from one sample, sequenced in a study of blood T cell repertoires in COVID-19. The repertoire was sequenced with immunoSEQ multiplex PCR; TCRdb's copy has only in-frame clones and lacks some. The table shows around 290,000 clones, with more than 70% occurring only once. Specimen: PBMCs or T cells enriched from blood (not recorded which). These TCRs come from an older woman in a cohort exposed to, infected with or recovered from COVID-19 (not recorded which).

This clone turned up a few times. The chain recombines TRBV7-2 with TRBJ2-1; the match to TRBD2 covers 7 bases. The ends lost 5 bases at V and 5 bases at J; junction bases unmatched: 9. CDR3 length equals 15 residues. In germline, CDR1 is SGHTA, CDR2 FQGNSA. The CDR3 spells CASSPHSGTNNEQFF. The CDR3 DNA sequence: TGTGCCAGCAGCCCCCACTCCGGGACTAACAATGAGCAGTTCTTC.

The gene calls are TRBV11-2 and TRBJ1-4; D unresolved. The V end was cut by 1 base, the J end by 3 bases, with 6 bases between. The V gene's germline CDR1 is SGHAT and CDR2 FQNNGV. The length of the CDR3 is 14 residues. The CDR3 DNA is TGTGCCAGCAGCTTAGGGAGATCTAATGAAAAACTGTTTTTT. Protein sequence: CASSLGRSNEKLFF.

This chain links TRBV24-1 with TRBJ1-5; D is uncertain. The V gene's germline CDR1 is KGHDR and CDR2 SFDVKD. This CDR3 is built from 14 residues. The V and J ends lost 5 bases and 0 bases respectively, with 7 bases between them. CDR3 loop: CATSGENSNQPQHF. CDR3 in DNA: TGTGCCACCAGTGGAGAGAATAGCAATCAGCCCCAGCATTTT.

This clone was picked up a small number of times. V usage is TRBV28 and J usage is TRBJ2-7; no clear D. The germline V gene has CDR1 MDHEN and CDR2 SYDVKM. The germline V and J ends were trimmed by 2 bases and 3 bases, with 5 bases remaining between them. The CDR3 runs 12 residues. The CDR3 spells CASSLRSYEQYF. In nucleotides, the CDR3 is TGTGCCAGCAGTTTAAGGAGCTACGAGCAGTACTTC.

V is TRBV10-3 and J is TRBJ1-2; maybe TRBD1 (5 bases). The CDR3 spans 12 residues. V gave up 10 bases and J gave up 1 base, with 10 bases separating them. The germline gives CDR1 ENHRY, CDR2 SYGVKD. CDR3 protein: CATSRDNYGYTF. The CDR3 region has the DNA TGTGCCACATCCAGGGATAACTATGGCTACACCTTC.

This clone was observed once. This sequence joins TRBV6-1 and TRBJ1-2; D is possibly TRBD1 (6 bases). V shed 4 bases and J shed 4 bases, with 13 bases lying between them. Germline V gives CDR1 MNHNS, CDR2 SASEGT. This CDR3 contains 14 residues. CDR3 bases: TGTGCCAGCAGTGTAGCAGGGGCAAGCTATGGCTACACCTTC. Encoded protein: CASSVAGASYGYTF.

J is TRBJ1-6 and V is TRBV19, with D maybe TRBD1 (5 bases). Germline lookup yields CDR1 LNHDA and CDR2 SQIVND (reference sequence). With 5 bases removed from V and 7 bases from J, the gap between germline ends came to 15 bases. The CDR3 runs 15 residues. CDR3 nucleotides: TGTGCCAGTAGTCCACTGGACATCTGGAATTCACCCCTCCACTTT. This translates into CASSPLDIWNSPLHF.

V and J are TRBV9 and TRBJ2-1, with D perhaps TRBD2 (6 bases). Trimming shortened V by 0 bases and J by 2 bases, and 9 bases separated the two germline ends. Germline lookup yields CDR1 SGDLS and CDR2 YYNGEE. This CDR3 comprises 15 residues. In DNA form, the CDR3 reads TGTGCCAGCAGCGTAGACGGGAGCCCCTACAATGAGCAGTTCTTC. It encodes CASSVDGSPYNEQFF.

The chain employs TRBV19 and TRBJ2-6; 14 bases are a match to TRBD2. The CDR3 is 16 residues long. Germline CDR1 LNHDA, CDR2 SQIVND (reference sequence). V gave up 9 bases and J gave up 3 bases; unmatched junction bases: 4. As DNA, the CDR3 is TGTGCCAGCGCGGGACTAGCGGGAGTTGGGGCCAACGTCCTGACTTTC. Translation: CASAGLAGVGANVLTF.

V and J are TRBV5-1 and TRBJ2-6; 10 bases fit TRBD1. With V trimmed by 4 bases and J by 3 bases, 4 bases remained unmatched. Germline V gene data show CDR1 as SGHRS and CDR2 as YFSETQ. The CDR3 is made up of 16 amino acids. The CDR3 DNA is TGCGCCAGCAGCGACAGGGGGCGGGGTGGGGCCAACGTCCTGACTTTC. Translating it yields CASSDRGRGGANVLTF.

The chain combines TRBV6-5 with TRBJ2-1; TRBD1 agrees at 10 bases. After removal of 0 bases from V and 16 bases from J, the junction contained 6 bases not matched to a gene. Germline loops: CDR1 MNHEY, CDR2 SVGAGI. This CDR3 contains 13 residues. The CDR3 bases are TGTGCCAGCAGTTACTCGACAGGGGGCCACATATTCTTC. It codes for CASSYSTGGHIFF.

V gene TRBV7-2 combines with J gene TRBJ2-1; 7 nucleotides match TRBD2. The CDR3 runs 15 residues. With 5 bases clipped from V and 6 bases from J, the junction kept 10 bases outside the gene matches. The germline V gene has CDR1 SGHTA and CDR2 FQGNSA. Written as DNA, the CDR3 is TGTGCCAGCAGCCCAGATCCCCAGCGGGGCAATGAGCAGTTCTTC. As protein: CASSPDPQRGNEQFF. Filled out from reference TRBV7-2 and TRBJ2-1, the complete variable domain reads GAGVSQSPSNKVTEKGKDVELRCDPISGHTALYWYRQSLGQGLEFLIYFQGNSAPDKSGLPSDRFSAERTGGSVSTLTIQRTQQEDSAVYLCASSPDPQRGNEQFFGPGTRLTVL.

This chain links TRBV5-8 with TRBJ2-3, with D possibly matching TRBD2 (5 bases). V was cut by 5 bases and J by 0 bases, with 13 bases left in between. The germline V gene has CDR1 SGHTS and CDR2 YDEGEE. This CDR3 is built from 15 residues. The CDR3 spells CASSRLATSTDTQYF. The CDR3 region has the DNA TGTGCCAGCAGTCGCCTAGCCACTAGCACAGATACGCAGTATTTT.

This chain links TRBV24-1 with TRBJ1-2; D might be TRBD1 (5 bases). This CDR3 spans 14 amino acids. Germline CDR1 KGHDR, CDR2 SFDVKD. Trimming shortened V by 8 bases and J by 8 bases, and 20 bases separated the two germline ends. The CDR3 spells CATNSGDGPKGYTF. CDR3 DNA: TGTGCCACCAACTCGGGGGACGGACCTAAGGGCTACACCTTC.